These 31 T cell receptor beta chains came from one sample sequenced in a study of blood T cells in healthy people across ages. Then a second PCR, running roughly 7 to 12 cycles, was carried out with a sample-barcoded 5' primer and a J-beta primer mix. TCRdb redid the calling of the 5' RACE reads with MiXCR, one entry per CDR3 protein. This sample has fewer than 2,000,000 distinct CDR3 sequences, with roughly 30% found just once. Input material: blood. These receptors were obtained from a woman aged 30 to 39 in good health.

This chain connects TRBV5-1 to TRBJ2-5, with unresolved D. CDR1 and CDR2 (germline): SGHRS, YFSETQ. This CDR3 is built from 14 residues. Trimming cost V 0 bases and J 1 base, with 7 bases left between them. The CDR3 bases are TGCGCCAGCAGCTTGGGGGCGGTCCAAGAGACCCAGTACTTC. Its translation: CASSLGAVQETQYF.

A remark on this clonotype: A much larger clone differs from this one at a single base, so this may be a read error. The chain employs TRBV4-2 and TRBJ2-7; 10 bases align to TRBD1. Germline-derived CDR1 and CDR2 are LGHNA and YNFKEQ. The CDR3 totals 17 residues. The CDR3 loop is CAGSHQTGGQGAYEQYF. CDR3 nucleotide sequence: TGTGCCGGCAGCCACCAGACCGGTGGACAGGGGGCCTACGAGCAGTACTTC.

This clonotype was recorded many times. The chain has TRBV5-1 and TRBJ2-7, with 8 positions matching TRBD1. The CDR3 length is 13 residues. After removal of 2 bases from V and 6 bases from J, the junction contained 4 bases not matched to a gene. The V gene's germline CDR1 is SGHRS and CDR2 YFSETQ. The CDR3 sequence is CASSFGTGREQYF. Written as DNA, the CDR3 is TGCGCCAGCAGCTTTGGGACAGGTCGCGAGCAGTACTTC.

This clonotype has at least ten counts. The genes are TRBV10-3 and TRBJ2-7; D may correspond to TRBD1 or TRBD2 (5 bases each). V was shortened by 1 base and J by 3 bases, with 10 bases between the two germline ends. This CDR3 comprises 14 residues. Germline CDR1 reads ENHRY; CDR2 reads SYGVKD. The CDR3 region is CAISEYGTGYEQYF. CDR3 nucleotide sequence: TGTGCCATCAGTGAGTACGGGACCGGCTACGAGCAGTACTTC.

This clonotype was observed a few times. The chain recombines TRBV2 with TRBJ2-7; either TRBD1 or TRBD2 may fit D (5 bases each). V dropped 5 bases and J dropped 6 bases, with 14 bases sitting between them. The CDR3 runs to 13 residues. Germline assignment: CDR1 SNHLY and CDR2 FYNNEI. The CDR3 DNA is TGTGCCAGCAGTCAGACAGTCGGGGCCGAGCAGTACTTC. It translates to CASSQTVGAEQYF.

Note on this clonotype: One junction end does not reproduce the germline sequence, and a read error may be involved. The chain uses TRBV6-1 and TRBJ2-2, with D perhaps given as TRBD1 or TRBD2 (7 bases each). The CDR3 spans 15 residues. Germline V CDR1 and CDR2: MNHNS, SASEGT. CDR3 protein: CASSSSGGRSGERFF. The CDR3 bases are TGTGCCAGCAGTTCGTCAGGGGGACGAAGCGGGGAGCGGTTTTTT.

A word on this clonotype: Its ends do not fully match the called genes, so a read error is possible. The chain is built from TRBV4-1 and TRBJ2-4, with a tentative D call TRBD1 (6 bases). The J call is doubtful: the DNA matches TRBJ2-7 better. CDR3 length: 14 residues. Germline V gene data show CDR1 as MGHRA and CDR2 as YSYEKL. The CDR3 sequence is CVSSPGQIEREQYF. The CDR3 DNA reads as TGCGTCAGCAGCCCCGGACAGATTGAGCGCGAGCAGTACTTC.

This chain joins TRBV10-3 and TRBJ2-1, with a tentative D call TRBD2 (6 bases). Trimming removed 11 bases at V and 6 bases at J, with 23 bases between. CDR1 and CDR2 from the germline V gene are ENHRY and SYGVKD. The CDR3 runs to 15 residues. The CDR3 region has the DNA TGTGCCGCGACACCGGGACTTACTATGGGCAATGAGCAGTTCTTC. This encodes CAATPGLTMGNEQFF.

This clonotype was observed a handful of times. V is TRBV10-1 and J is TRBJ2-1, with 9 positions matching TRBD1. The CDR3 has 14 residues. Germline V CDR1 and CDR2: WNHNN, SYGVQD (reference sequence). After removal of 2 bases from V and 11 bases from J, the junction contained 7 bases not matched to a gene. The DNA of the CDR3 is TGCGCCAGCAGTGAGGGTACAGGGGGCGTGAAGCAGTTCTTC. Amino acid sequence: CASSEGTGGVKQFF.

Worth noting for this clonotype: The junction does not match germline at one end; this may be a read error. CDR3 DNA: TGTGCCGGCAGTTCTCCCAGACTAGCGGCCTACGAGCAGTACTTC. This translates into CAGSSPRLAAYEQYF. The V call is TRBV7-2, the J call TRBJ2-4; TRBD2 matches at 9 bases. The J call is in doubt because the DNA end fits TRBJ2-7 better. CDR3 length: 15 amino acids. Germline V gives CDR1 SGHTA, CDR2 FQGNSA.

Notes on this clonotype: The junction departs from germline at one end; a sequencing error may be responsible. The chain joins TRBV13 to TRBJ1-1; D might be TRBD1 (6 bases). The CDR3 is 14 residues long. Germline values: CDR1 PRHDT, CDR2 FYEKMQ (reference sequence). The CDR3 reads CARSRGGGGTEAFF. The CDR3 bases are TGTGCCCGCAGCCGCGGGGGAGGGGGCACTGAAGCTTTCTTT. Full variable domain (rest looked up from reference TRBV13 and TRBJ1-1): AAGVIQSPRHLIKEKRETATLKCYPIPRHDTVYWYQQGPGQDPQFLISFYEKMQSDKGSIPDRFSAQQFSDYHSELNMSSLELGDSALYFCARSRGGGGTEAFFGQGTRLTVV.

This chain connects TRBV2 to TRBJ2-1, with D hard to call. The CDR3 loop spans 13 amino acids. Germline CDR1 reads SNHLY; CDR2 reads FYNNEI. V lost 3 bases and J 5 bases, leaving 8 bases between the germline ends. CDR3 sequence reads: CASSDGLNNEQFF. Written as DNA, the CDR3 is TGTGCCAGCAGTGATGGGTTAAACAATGAGCAGTTCTTC. The full variable domain, in which reference TRBV2 and TRBJ2-1 provide the parts outside the CDR3, is EPEVTQTPSHQVTQMGQEVILRCVPISNHLYFYWYRQILGQKVEFLVSFYNNEISEKSEIFDDQFSVERPDGSNFTLKIRSTKLEDSAMYFCASSDGLNNEQFFGPGTRLTVL.

This clonotype showed up just a few times. The rearrangement uses TRBV5-1 and TRBJ1-2; no reliable D call. The CDR3 extends over 15 amino acids. Germline V gives CDR1 SGHRS, CDR2 YFSETQ. With 0 bases removed from V and 4 bases from J, the gap between germline ends came to 13 bases. The DNA for the CDR3 is TGCGCCAGCAGCTTGGGAGGTCGGGTTTCCTATGGCTACACCTTC. Protein sequence: CASSLGGRVSYGYTF.

V usage is TRBV28 and J usage is TRBJ1-2; D call uncertain. Germline-derived CDR1 and CDR2 are MDHEN and SYDVKM. The CDR3 has 12 residues. The germline V and J ends were trimmed by 3 bases and 1 base, with 3 bases remaining between them. The CDR3: CASSFYNYGYTF. DNA of the CDR3: TGTGCCAGCAGTTTTTATAACTATGGCTACACCTTC.

In its sample, this clonotype was seen a few times. The chain joins TRBV7-3 to TRBJ2-7, with 7 bases aligning to TRBD2. CDR1 and CDR2 from the germline V gene are SGHTA and FQGTGA. The CDR3 contains 15 residues. Trimming removed 5 bases from V and 4 bases from J; junction bases left unmatched: 11. CDR3 sequence: CASSPSGGNHYEQYF. The CDR3 DNA reads as TGTGCCAGCAGCCCTTCCGGGGGGAACCATTACGAGCAGTACTTC.

The CDR3 reads CASSSNLGEEQYF. CDR3 bases: TGTGCCAGCAGCTCCAACCTGGGTGAGGAGCAGTACTTC. J is TRBJ2-7 and V is TRBV7-2; no clear D. CDR3 length equals 13 residues. Per germline, CDR1 SGHTA and CDR2 FQGNSA. V was pared by 4 bases and J by 7 bases, with 14 bases between.

This clonotype showed up just a few times. The chain has TRBV13 and TRBJ2-7, with D possibly matching TRBD2 (6 bases). The germline CDR1 and CDR2 sequences are PRHDT and FYEKMQ (reference sequence). Deletions cut 5 bases from V and 2 bases from J, with 22 bases between. The CDR3 length is 17 residues. In nucleotides, the CDR3 is TGTGCCAGCAGCCTCGGAGGGGCAAGGTGGAGTACCTACGAGCAGTACTTC. It codes for CASSLGGARWSTYEQYF.

Turning to this clonotype: Since a much larger clone is just one base distant, this may be a read error. This chain uses TRBV29-1 with TRBJ2-1; D remains ambiguous. CDR1 and CDR2 (germline): SQVTM, ANQGSEA. The CDR3 has 12 amino acids. The CDR3 nucleotides are TGCGGCGAGATCCGGTTAAACAATGAGCAGTTCTTC. Protein sequence: CGEIRLNNEQFF.

The chain employs TRBV12-3 or TRBV12-4 and TRBJ2-3; D could derive from TRBD1 or TRBD2 (7 bases each). The CDR3 is made up of 20 amino acids. Trimming removed 6 bases at V and 0 bases at J, with 28 bases between. CDR3 nucleotide sequence: TGTGCCAGCAGCCGAAGAGGGGGCCCACTAGCGACCGCTAGCACAGATACGCAGTATTTT. This translates into CASSRRGGPLATASTDTQYF.

This clonotype was counted many times. The chain is built from TRBV9 and TRBJ2-5; TRBD2 aligns across 7 bases. The germline CDR1 and CDR2 sequences are SGDLS and YYNGEE. This CDR3 is 14 amino acids long. The trim removed 4 bases at V and 9 bases at J, leaving 12 bases unmatched. The CDR3 sequence is CASSLTGTTGAQYF. In DNA form, the CDR3 reads TGTGCCAGCAGCTTAACCGGGACTACCGGGGCCCAGTACTTC.

The V gene is TRBV4-1, the J gene TRBJ2-1; the match to TRBD2 covers 11 bases. This CDR3 spans 17 amino acids. Germline CDR1 and CDR2: MGHRA and YSYEKL. Trimming took 0 bases from V and 6 from J; bases not matched to a gene: 7. The DNA for the CDR3 is TGCGCCAGCAGCCAAGAGAGGCATAGCGGGGGGGCCAATGAGCAGTTCTTC. It codes for CASSQERHSGGANEQFF.

This clonotype showed up just a few times. V gene TRBV4-1 combines with J gene TRBJ1-5; TRBD1 aligns across 10 bases. The CDR3 contains 15 residues. Germline CDR1 and CDR2: MGHRA and YSYEKL. V gave up 3 bases and J gave up 6 bases; unmatched junction bases: 5. The DNA for the CDR3 is TGCGCCAGCAGCCAGGGGGACAGGGGAGTTCAGCCCCAGCATTTT. Translating gives CASSQGDRGVQPQHF.

As for this clonotype: One end of the junction does not line up with germline, which may come from a read error. This chain connects TRBV6-6 to TRBJ1-1; perhaps TRBD1 as D (5 bases). The CDR3 contains 12 residues. Per the germline V gene, CDR1 is MNHNY and CDR2 is SVGAGI (reference sequence). The CDR3: CASGRGDTETFF. In nucleotides, the CDR3 is TGTGCCAGCGGTCGGGGCGACACTGAAACTTTCTTT.

The chain links TRBV20-1 to TRBJ2-1, with D tentatively TRBD2 (6 bases). The CDR3 consists of 16 residues. V lost 0 bases, J lost 4 bases, and 16 bases lay in between. CDR1 is DFQATT and CDR2 is SNEGSKA in the germline V gene (reference sequence). The CDR3 loop reads CSARDPGEFKYNEQFF. The DNA for the CDR3 is TGCAGTGCTAGAGATCCGGGAGAATTTAAGTACAATGAGCAGTTCTTC.

Only a few counts were recorded for this clonotype. This sequence joins TRBV9 and TRBJ2-5, with 7 positions matching TRBD2. The CDR3 covers 15 residues. The V gene's germline CDR1 is SGDLS and CDR2 YYNGEE. Trimming removed 0 bases from V and 4 bases from J; junction bases left unmatched: 6. The CDR3 nucleotides are TGTGCCAGCAGCGTAGAAGCTAGCGGAGGAGAGACCCAGTACTTC. Translated: CASSVEASGGETQYF.

In nucleotides, the CDR3 is TGCAGTGCTAGAACAGGGTATGACGGAAACACCATATATTTT. Translating it yields CSARTGYDGNTIYF. The chain is built from TRBV20-1 and TRBJ1-3; D might be TRBD1 (6 bases). This CDR3 is built from 14 residues. Trimming stripped 2 bases from V and 4 bases from J, with 12 bases between. CDR1 is DFQATT, CDR2 SNEGSKA, per germline (reference sequence).

This chain connects TRBV7-2 to TRBJ1-4; a weak D match, TRBD1 (5 bases). V lost 2 bases and J 8 bases, leaving 12 bases between the germline ends. Germline loops: CDR1 SGHTA, CDR2 FQGNSA. The CDR3 covers 14 residues. The CDR3 DNA is TGTGCCAGCAGCTTAACTGCAGGGACGGAAAAACTGTTTTTT. Amino acids: CASSLTAGTEKLFF.

The V gene is TRBV6-5, the J gene TRBJ2-3; D is unclear. Trimming shortened V by 6 bases and J by 7 bases, and 11 bases separated the two germline ends. There are 12 residues in the CDR3. Germline assignment: CDR1 MNHEY and CDR2 SVGAGI. CDR3 sequence reads: CASRDHINTQYF. Here the CDR3 DNA reads TGTGCCAGCAGAGACCACATCAATACGCAGTATTTT.

The genes are TRBV6-6 and TRBJ1-1; D is unclear. V was pared by 0 bases and J by 8 bases, with 7 bases between. In germline, CDR1 is MNHNY, CDR2 SVGAGI (reference sequence). This CDR3 contains 12 residues. The CDR3 region is CASSYSLAEAFF. The CDR3, as DNA: TGTGCCAGCAGTTACTCGCTGGCAGAAGCTTTCTTT.

The gene calls are TRBV5-1 and TRBJ1-2; 8 bases match TRBD1. From germline, CDR1 is SGHRS and CDR2 YFSETQ. The CDR3 is 16 residues long. Trimming took 3 bases from V and 4 from J; bases not matched to a gene: 11. The chain's CDR3 is CASSSGWDRRVYGYTF. For the CDR3, the DNA is TGCGCCAGCAGCTCCGGTTGGGACAGGAGAGTCTATGGCTACACCTTC.

This clonotype was counted a few times. The V and J genes are TRBV5-1 and TRBJ2-1, with no clear D. The length of the CDR3 is 9 residues. Looked up from germline, CDR1 is SGHRS and CDR2 is YFSETQ. V lost 5 bases and J 7 bases, leaving 1 base between the germline ends. This CDR3 reads CASRNEQFF. The CDR3 DNA is TGCGCCAGCAGGAATGAGCAGTTCTTC. Full variable domain (rest looked up from reference TRBV5-1 and TRBJ2-1): KAGVTQTPRYLIKTRGQQVTLSCSPISGHRSVSWYQQTPGQGLQFLFEYFSETQRNKGNFPGRFSGRQFSNSRSEMNVSTLELGDSALYLCASRNEQFFGPGTRLTVL.